The present T cell receptor beta chain was sequenced within a study of CD8+ T cells in alopecia areata. Alopecia areata patients provided lesional scalp punch biopsies and peripheral blood. The sequencing template was cDNA reverse transcribed from extracted RNA. Only in-frame clones appear in the TCRdb table, and some are missing; sequencing was by immunoSEQ multiplex PCR. The sample contains 110,000 or so clones, 35% to 45% of which appear only once. Germline V gives CDR1 SGHRS, CDR2 YFSETQ. Trimming stripped 0 bases from V and 1 base from J, with 7 bases between. The CDR3 contains 15 residues. Sequenced material: CD4+ T cells sorted from blood. The TCR comes from a human donor with alopecia areata. V is TRBV5-1 and J is TRBJ2-2; D is uncertain. As DNA, the CDR3 is TGCGCCAGCAGCTTGGTGGCAGGGAACACCGGGGAGCTGTTTTTT. Protein: CASSLVAGNTGELFF.